The T cell receptor (beta chain) described here comes from a study of shared clonotypes between healthy human individuals. Broader study findings: The diversity represented, both genetic and in exposure history, was limited by few donors.

Note on this clone: Its antigen is unknown.

Method: immunoSEQ multiplex PCR; TCRdb's copy keeps in-frame clones and lacks some. Among nearly 1 million clones listed, about 80% were seen once. Looked up from germline, CDR1 is KGHSH and CDR2 is LQKENI. Trimming removed 0 bases from V and 8 bases from J, with 8 bases in between. This CDR3 is 14 amino acids long. The sequenced sample was memory CD4+ T cells sorted from blood. Subset indicated: CD45RA-negative fraction. V and J are TRBV18 and TRBJ1-6; D is unresolved. The TCR was taken from a man between 18 and 35 years old in good health. The CDR3: CASSPPGRDSPLHF. The CDR3 nucleotides read TGTGCCAGCTCACCACCGGGAAGGGATTCACCCCTCCACTTT.